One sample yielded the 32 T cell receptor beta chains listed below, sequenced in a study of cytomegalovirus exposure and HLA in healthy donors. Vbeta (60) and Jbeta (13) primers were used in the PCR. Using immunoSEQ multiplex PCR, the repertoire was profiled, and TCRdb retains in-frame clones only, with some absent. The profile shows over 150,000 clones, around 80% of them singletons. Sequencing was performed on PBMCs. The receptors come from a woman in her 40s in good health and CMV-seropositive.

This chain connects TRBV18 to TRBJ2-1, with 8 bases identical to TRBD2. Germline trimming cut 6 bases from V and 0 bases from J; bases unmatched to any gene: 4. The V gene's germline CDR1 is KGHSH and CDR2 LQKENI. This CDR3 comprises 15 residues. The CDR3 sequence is CASSLSGTSYNEQFF. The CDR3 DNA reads TGTGCCAGCTCTCTTAGCGGGACCTCCTACAATGAGCAGTTCTTC.

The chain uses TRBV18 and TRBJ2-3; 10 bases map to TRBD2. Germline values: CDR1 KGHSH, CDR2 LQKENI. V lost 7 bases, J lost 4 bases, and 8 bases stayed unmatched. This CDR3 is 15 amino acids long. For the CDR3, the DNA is TGTGCCAGCTGGGGTCTAGCGGGAGTTTCAGATACGCAGTATTTT. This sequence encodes CASWGLAGVSDTQYF.

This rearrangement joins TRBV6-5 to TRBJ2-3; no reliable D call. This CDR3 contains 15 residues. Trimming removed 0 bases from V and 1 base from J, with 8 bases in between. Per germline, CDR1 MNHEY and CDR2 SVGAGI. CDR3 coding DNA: TGTGCCAGCAGTTACTCAGACACCCGCACAGATACGCAGTATTTT. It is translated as CASSYSDTRTDTQYF.

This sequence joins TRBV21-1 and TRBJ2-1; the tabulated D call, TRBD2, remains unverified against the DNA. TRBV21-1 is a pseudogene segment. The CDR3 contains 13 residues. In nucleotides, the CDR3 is TGTGCCAGCAGCAAAGACGGGGACAATGAGCAGTTCTTC. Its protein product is CASSKDGDNEQFF.

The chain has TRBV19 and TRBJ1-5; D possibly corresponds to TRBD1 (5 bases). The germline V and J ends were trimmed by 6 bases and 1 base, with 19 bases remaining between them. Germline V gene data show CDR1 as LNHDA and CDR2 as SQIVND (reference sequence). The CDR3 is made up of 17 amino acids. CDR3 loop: CASSSNPPGGSNQPQHF. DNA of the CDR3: TGTGCCAGTAGCTCGAACCCGCCGGGGGGGAGCAATCAGCCCCAGCATTTT.

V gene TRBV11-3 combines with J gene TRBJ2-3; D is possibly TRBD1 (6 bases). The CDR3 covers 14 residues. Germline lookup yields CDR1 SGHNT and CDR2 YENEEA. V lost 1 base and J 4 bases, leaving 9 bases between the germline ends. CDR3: CASSLAQGSDTQYF. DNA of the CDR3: TGTGCCAGCAGCTTAGCACAGGGATCAGATACGCAGTATTTT.

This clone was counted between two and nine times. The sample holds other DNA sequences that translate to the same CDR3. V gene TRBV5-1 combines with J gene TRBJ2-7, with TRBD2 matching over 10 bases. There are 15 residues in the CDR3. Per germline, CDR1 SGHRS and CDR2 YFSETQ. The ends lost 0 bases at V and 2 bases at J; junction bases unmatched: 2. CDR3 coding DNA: TGCGCCAGCAGCTTGGCTAGCGGGAGAGCCTACGAGCAGTACTTC. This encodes CASSLASGRAYEQYF.

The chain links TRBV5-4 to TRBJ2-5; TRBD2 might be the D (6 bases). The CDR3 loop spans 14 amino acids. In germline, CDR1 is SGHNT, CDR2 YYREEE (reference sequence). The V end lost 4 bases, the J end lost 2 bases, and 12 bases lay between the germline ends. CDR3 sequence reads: CASSDVAGQETQYF. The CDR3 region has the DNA TGTGCCAGCAGCGATGTGGCGGGGCAAGAGACCCAGTACTTC.

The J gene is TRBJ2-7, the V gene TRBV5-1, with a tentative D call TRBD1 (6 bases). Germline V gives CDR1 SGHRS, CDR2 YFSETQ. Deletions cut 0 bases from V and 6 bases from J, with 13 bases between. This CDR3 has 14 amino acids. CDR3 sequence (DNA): TGCGCCAGCAGCTTGGTGGTCTTGGGGGCCGAGCAGTACTTC. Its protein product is CASSLVVLGAEQYF.

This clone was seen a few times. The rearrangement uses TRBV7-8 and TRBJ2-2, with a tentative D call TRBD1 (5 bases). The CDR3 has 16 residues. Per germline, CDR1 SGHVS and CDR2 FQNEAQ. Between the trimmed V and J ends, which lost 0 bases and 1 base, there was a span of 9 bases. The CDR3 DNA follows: TGTGCCAGCAGCTTAGCGCCCACAGGGAACACCGGGGAGCTGTTTTTT. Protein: CASSLAPTGNTGELFF. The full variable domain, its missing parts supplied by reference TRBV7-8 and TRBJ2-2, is GAGVSQSPRYKVAKRGQDVALRCDPISGHVSLFWYQQALGQGPEFLTYFQNEAQLDKSGLPSDRFFAERPEGSVSTLKIQRTQQEDSAVYLCASSLAPTGNTGELFFGEGSRLTVL.

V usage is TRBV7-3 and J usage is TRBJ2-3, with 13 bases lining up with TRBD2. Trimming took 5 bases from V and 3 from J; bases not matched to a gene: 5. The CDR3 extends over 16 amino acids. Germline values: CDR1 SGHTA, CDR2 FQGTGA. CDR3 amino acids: CASSLWTSGSTDTQYF. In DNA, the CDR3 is TGTGCCAGCAGCCTATGGACTAGCGGGAGTACAGATACGCAGTATTTT. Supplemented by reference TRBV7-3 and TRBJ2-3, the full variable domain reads GAGVSQTPSNKVTEKGKYVELRCDPISGHTALYWYRQSLGQGPEFLIYFQGTGAADDSGLPNDRFFAVRPEGSVSTLKIQRTERGDSAVYLCASSLWTSGSTDTQYFGPGTRLTVL.

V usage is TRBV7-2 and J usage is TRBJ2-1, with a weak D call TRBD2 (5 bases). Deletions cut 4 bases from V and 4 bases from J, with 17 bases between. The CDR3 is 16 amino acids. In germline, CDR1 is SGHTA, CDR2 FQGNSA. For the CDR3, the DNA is TGTGCCAGCAGCTCCAGCGGCTTGAGAGTGTACAATGAGCAGTTCTTC. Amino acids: CASSSSGLRVYNEQFF.

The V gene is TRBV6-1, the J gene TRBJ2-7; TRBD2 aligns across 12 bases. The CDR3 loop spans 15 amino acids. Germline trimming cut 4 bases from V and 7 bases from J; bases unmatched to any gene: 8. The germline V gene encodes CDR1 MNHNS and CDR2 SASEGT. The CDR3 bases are TGTGCCAGCAGTGGGACTAGCGGGGCCTTAGGAGAGCAGTACTTC. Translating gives CASSGTSGALGEQYF.

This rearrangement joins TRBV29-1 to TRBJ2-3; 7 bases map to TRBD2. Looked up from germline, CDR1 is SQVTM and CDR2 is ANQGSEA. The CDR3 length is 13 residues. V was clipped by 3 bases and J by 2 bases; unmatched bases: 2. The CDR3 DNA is TGCAGCGTTGACGGGGACTACACAGATACGCAGTATTTT. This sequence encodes CSVDGDYTDTQYF.

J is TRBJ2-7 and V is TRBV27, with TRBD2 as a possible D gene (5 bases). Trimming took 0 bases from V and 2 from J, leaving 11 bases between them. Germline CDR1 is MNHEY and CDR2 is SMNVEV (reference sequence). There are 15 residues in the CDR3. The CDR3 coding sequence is TGTGCCAGCAGTTTATCGTCTAGCTTGGCCTACGAGCAGTACTTC. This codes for CASSLSSSLAYEQYF.

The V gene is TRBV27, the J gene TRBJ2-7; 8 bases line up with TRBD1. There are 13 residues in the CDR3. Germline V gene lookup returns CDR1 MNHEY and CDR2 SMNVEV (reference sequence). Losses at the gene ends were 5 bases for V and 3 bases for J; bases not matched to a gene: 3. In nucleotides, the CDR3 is TGTGCCAGCAGTAGGACAGGGAACTACGAGCAGTACTTC. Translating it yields CASSRTGNYEQYF.

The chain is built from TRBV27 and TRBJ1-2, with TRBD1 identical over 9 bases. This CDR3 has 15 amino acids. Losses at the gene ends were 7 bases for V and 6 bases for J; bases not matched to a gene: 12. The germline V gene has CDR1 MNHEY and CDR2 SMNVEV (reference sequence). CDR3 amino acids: CASTTNRGRFNGYTF. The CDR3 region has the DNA TGTGCCAGCACCACTAACAGGGGGCGCTTCAATGGCTACACCTTC.

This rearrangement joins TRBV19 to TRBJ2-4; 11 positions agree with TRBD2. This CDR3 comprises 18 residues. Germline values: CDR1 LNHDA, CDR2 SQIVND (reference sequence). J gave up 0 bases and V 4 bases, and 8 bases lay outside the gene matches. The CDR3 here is CASSNLLAGGLAKNIQYF. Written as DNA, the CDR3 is TGTGCCAGTAGTAATCTTCTAGCGGGAGGACTAGCCAAAAACATTCAGTACTTC.

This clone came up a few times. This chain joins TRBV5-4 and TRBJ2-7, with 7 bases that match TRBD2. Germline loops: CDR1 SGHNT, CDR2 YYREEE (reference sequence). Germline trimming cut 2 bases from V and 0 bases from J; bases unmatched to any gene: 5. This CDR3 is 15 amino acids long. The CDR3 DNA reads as TGTGCCAGCAGCTTCGGCGGGAGTAGCTCCTACGAGCAGTACTTC. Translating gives CASSFGGSSSYEQYF. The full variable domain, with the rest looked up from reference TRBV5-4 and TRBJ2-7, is ETGVTQSPTHLIKTRGQQVTLRCSSQSGHNTVSWYQQALGQGPQFIFQYYREEENGRGNFPPRFSGLQFPNYSSELNVNALELDDSALYLCASSFGGSSSYEQYFGPGTRLTVT.

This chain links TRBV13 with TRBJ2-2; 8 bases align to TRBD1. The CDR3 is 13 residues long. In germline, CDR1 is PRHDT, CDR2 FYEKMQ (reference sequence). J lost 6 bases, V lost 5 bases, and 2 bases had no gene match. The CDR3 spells CASSTGGSGELFF. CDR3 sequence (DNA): TGTGCCAGCAGCACAGGGGGGTCCGGGGAGCTGTTTTTT.

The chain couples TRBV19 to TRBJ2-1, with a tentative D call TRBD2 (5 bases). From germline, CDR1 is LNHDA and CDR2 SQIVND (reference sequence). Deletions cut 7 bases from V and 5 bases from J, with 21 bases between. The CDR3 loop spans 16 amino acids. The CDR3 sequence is CASIGPGTFLNNEQFF. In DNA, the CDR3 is TGTGCCAGTATCGGACCGGGAACCTTTTTAAACAATGAGCAGTTCTTC.

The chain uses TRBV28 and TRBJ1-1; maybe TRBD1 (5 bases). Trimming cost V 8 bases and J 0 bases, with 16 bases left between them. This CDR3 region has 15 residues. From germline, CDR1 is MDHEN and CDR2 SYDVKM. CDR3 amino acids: CASHTGGRMNTEAFF. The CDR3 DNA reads TGTGCCAGCCATACCGGGGGACGAATGAACACTGAAGCTTTCTTT.

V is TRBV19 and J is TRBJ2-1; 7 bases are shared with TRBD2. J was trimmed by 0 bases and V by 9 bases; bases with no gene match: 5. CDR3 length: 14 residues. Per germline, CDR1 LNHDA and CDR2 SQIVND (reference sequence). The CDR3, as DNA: TGTGCCAGCTGGGACTACAGCTCCTACAATGAGCAGTTCTTC. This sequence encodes CASWDYSSYNEQFF.

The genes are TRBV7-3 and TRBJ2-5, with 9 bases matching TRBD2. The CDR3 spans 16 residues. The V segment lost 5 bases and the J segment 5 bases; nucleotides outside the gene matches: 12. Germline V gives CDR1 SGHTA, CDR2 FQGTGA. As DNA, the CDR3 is TGTGCCAGCAGCCAACTCGGCGGGAGGGCCGGGGAGACCCAGTACTTC. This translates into CASSQLGGRAGETQYF.

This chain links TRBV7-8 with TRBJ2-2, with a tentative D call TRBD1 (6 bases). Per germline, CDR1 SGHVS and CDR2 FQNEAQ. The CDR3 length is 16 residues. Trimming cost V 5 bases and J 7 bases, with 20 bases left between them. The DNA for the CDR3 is TGTGCCAGCAGCCCTCGACGGCAGGGGCACAGCGGGGAGCTGTTTTTT. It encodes CASSPRRQGHSGELFF. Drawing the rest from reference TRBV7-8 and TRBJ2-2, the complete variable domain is GAGVSQSPRYKVAKRGQDVALRCDPISGHVSLFWYQQALGQGPEFLTYFQNEAQLDKSGLPSDRFFAERPEGSVSTLKIQRTQQEDSAVYLCASSPRRQGHSGELFFGEGSRLTVL.

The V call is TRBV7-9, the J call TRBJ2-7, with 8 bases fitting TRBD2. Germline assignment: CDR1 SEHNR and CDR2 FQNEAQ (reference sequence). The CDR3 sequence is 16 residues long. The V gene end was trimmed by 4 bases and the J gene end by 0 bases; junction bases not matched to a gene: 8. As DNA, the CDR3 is TGTGCCAGCAGCTCTACTAGCGGCCATAGCTCCTACGAGCAGTACTTC. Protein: CASSSTSGHSSYEQYF.

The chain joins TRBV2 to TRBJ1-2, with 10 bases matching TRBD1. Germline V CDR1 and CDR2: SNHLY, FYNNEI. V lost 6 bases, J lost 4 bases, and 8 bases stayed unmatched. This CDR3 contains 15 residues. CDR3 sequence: CASRARQGAGYGYTF. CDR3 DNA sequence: TGTGCCAGCAGGGCTCGACAGGGGGCTGGCTATGGCTACACCTTC.

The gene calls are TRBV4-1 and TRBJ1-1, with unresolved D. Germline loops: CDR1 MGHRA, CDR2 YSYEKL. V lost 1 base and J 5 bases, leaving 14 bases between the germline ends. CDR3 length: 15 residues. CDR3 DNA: TGCGCCAGCAGCCAAGGGGCCATTAGAGAGACTGAAGCTTTCTTT. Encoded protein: CASSQGAIRETEAFF.

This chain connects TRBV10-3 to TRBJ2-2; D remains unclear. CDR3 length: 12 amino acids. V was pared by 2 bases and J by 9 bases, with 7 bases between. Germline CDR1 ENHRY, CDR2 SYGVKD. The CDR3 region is CAISEVQRELFF. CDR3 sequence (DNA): TGTGCCATCAGTGAGGTACAGCGGGAGCTGTTTTTT.

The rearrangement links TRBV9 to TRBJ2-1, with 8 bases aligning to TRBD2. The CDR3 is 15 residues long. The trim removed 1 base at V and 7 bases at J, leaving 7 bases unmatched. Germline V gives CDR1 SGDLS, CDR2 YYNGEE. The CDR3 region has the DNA TGTGCCAGCAGCGTATCGGCTAGCGGGCAGAATGAGCAGTTCTTC. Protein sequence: CASSVSASGQNEQFF.

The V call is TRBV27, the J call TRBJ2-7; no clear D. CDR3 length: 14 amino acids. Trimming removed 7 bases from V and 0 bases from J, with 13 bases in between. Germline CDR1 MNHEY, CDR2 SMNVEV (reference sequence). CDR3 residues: CASKVVGSSYEQYF. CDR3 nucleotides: TGTGCCAGCAAAGTGGTGGGCAGCTCCTACGAGCAGTACTTC.

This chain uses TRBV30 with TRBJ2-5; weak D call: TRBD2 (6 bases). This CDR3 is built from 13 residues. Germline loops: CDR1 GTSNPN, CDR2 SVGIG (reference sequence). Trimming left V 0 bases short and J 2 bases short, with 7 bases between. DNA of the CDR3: TGTGCCTGGAGTGTACTAGCTCAAGAGACCCAGTACTTC. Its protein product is CAWSVLAQETQYF.